The TCR beta chain described here comes from a study of early T cells in non-severe SARS-CoV-2 infection. Study-wide background: From unsorted whole blood, bulk RNA was sequenced, and the chains remained unpaired.

Concerning this clonotype itself: No antigen is known for it.

This CDR3 comprises 14 residues. Germline V gives CDR1 SEHNR, CDR2 FQNEAQ (reference sequence). Between the trimmed V and J ends, which lost 2 bases and 1 base, there was a span of 8 bases. General study findings and limits: Matching against VDJdb likely underestimated virus-specific expansions, favoring anti-spike CD8.

Unique molecular identifiers tagged individual cDNA molecules. From the 5' RACE reads, TCRdb called clonotypes with MiXCR, one entry per CDR3 protein. The sample has 55,000 to 85,000 distinct CDR3 sequences, more than 10% seen once. Specimen: whole blood. V gene TRBV7-9 combines with J gene TRBJ1-1; weak D call: TRBD1 (5 bases). The clonotype was recovered from an adult who was a healthcare worker with PCR-confirmed SARS-CoV-2 infection or an uninfected control (not recorded which). The CDR3 sequence is CASSLWGKNTEAFF. The CDR3 coding sequence is TGTGCCAGCAGCTTATGGGGGAAGAACACTGAAGCTTTCTTT.